This TCR beta chain was observed in a study of blood T cell repertoires in COVID-19. Turning to the study itself: Sample material is recorded as cDNA or gDNA derived from T cells, B-cell-depleted T cells, or PBMCs.

V lost 8 bases to trimming and J lost 1 base, with 17 bases between them. CDR3 length: 15 amino acids. Germline lookup yields CDR1 SNHLY and CDR2 FYNNEI. TCRdb's table, derived via immunoSEQ multiplex PCR, lists solely in-frame clones and lacks some. The repertoire has about 220,000 clones, over 80% of them found once; the top ten carry approximately 6.2%. Sequencing was carried out using PBMCs or T cells enriched from blood (not recorded which). V and J are TRBV2 and TRBJ2-5; tentatively, D is TRBD2 (6 bases). This sequence originates from a woman in her forties who had recovered from COVID-19. The CDR3 sequence is CASSYGGGPQETQYF. The CDR3 nucleotides are TGTGCCAGCTCTTATGGGGGAGGACCCCAAGAGACCCAGTACTTC.